This T cell receptor beta chain was recovered during a study of shared clonotypes between healthy human individuals. Details on this clone: As yet, its antigen is unknown.

Profiling relied on immunoSEQ multiplex PCR, and the TCRdb table lists in-frame clones only, not all of them. The sample has fewer than 2.5 million clones, 80% to 95% seen once. General observations from the study: The study found about 4.6% of naive CD4 clonotypes shared across a handful of donors. Few donors restricted represented genetic and exposure-history diversity. Blood was the only sampled material, and tissue repertoires likely differ. In contrast to clonotypes shared by all four donors, non-shared clonotypes had lower generation probabilities.

The specimen was naive CD4+ T cells from PBMCs. Subset reported: CD45RA+ positively selected. This receptor was taken from a man aged 18-30 years in good health. Some clones in this sample may be carry-over from other donors' samples.

The CDR3 region has the DNA TGTGCCAGTAGTAAATACAGGGGTACAGATACGCAGTATTTT. Its translation is CASSKYRGTDTQYF. The rearrangement joins TRBV19 to TRBJ2-3; 7 nucleotides match TRBD1. V gave up 4 bases and J gave up 3 bases; unmatched junction bases: 4. CDR3 length: 14 amino acids. CDR1 LNHDA and CDR2 SQIVND come from the germline V gene (reference sequence). Filled out from reference TRBV19 and TRBJ2-3, the complete variable domain reads DGGITQSPKYLFRKEGQNVTLSCEQNLNHDAMYWYRQDPGQGLRLIYYSQIVNDFQKGDIAEGYSVSREKKESFPLTVTSAQKNPTAFYLCASSKYRGTDTQYFGPGTRLTVL.